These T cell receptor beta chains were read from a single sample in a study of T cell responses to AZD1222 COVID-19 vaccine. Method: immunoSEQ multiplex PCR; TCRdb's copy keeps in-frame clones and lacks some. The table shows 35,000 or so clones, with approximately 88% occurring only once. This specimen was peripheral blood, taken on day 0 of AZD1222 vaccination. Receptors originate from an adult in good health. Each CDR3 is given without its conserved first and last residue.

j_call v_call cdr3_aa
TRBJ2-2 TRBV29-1 SVLGPENTGELF
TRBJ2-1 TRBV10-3 AISSDREQF
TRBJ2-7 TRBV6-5 ASTPGTGNEQY
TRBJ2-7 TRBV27 ASSLVKSYEQY
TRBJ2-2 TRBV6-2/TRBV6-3 ASSYLAGGTGELF
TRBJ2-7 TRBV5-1 ASSRDRSYEQY
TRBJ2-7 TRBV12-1 ASSHLRGLPYEQY
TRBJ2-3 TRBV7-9 ASSLLGDGSTDTQY
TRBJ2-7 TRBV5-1 ASSFFRRISYEQY
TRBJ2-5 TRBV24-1 ATSDYRETQY
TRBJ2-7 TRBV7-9 ASSNTGGTVPYEQY
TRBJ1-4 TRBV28 ASRIPSAASPEKLF
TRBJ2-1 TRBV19 ASSRFGTSETQQF
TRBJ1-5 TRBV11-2 ASSLDQDPLGQPQH
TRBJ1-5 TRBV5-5 ASSFFPYSNQPQH
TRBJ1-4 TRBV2 ASSERERRGEKLF
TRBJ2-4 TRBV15 ATSRSGSIGKNIQY
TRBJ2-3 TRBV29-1 SVEGGGTDTQY
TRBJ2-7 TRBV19 ASRFGGGRGEQY
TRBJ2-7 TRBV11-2 ASSLAIYEQY
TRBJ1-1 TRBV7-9 ASSLGPGGNTEAF
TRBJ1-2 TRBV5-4 ASSLDQIYGYT
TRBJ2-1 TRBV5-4 ASSLVLSSGAYNEQF
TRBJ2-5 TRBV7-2 ASSLNVRLAGAGETQY
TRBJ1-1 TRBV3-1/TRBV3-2 ASSLVGGKAF
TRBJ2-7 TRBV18 ASSTGQENYEQY
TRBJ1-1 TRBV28 AIDREGRGAEAF
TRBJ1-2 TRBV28 ASRRRDTTYYGYT
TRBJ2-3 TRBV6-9 ASSKLAGDTLSTDTQY
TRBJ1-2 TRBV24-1 ATSDGTHVGYT